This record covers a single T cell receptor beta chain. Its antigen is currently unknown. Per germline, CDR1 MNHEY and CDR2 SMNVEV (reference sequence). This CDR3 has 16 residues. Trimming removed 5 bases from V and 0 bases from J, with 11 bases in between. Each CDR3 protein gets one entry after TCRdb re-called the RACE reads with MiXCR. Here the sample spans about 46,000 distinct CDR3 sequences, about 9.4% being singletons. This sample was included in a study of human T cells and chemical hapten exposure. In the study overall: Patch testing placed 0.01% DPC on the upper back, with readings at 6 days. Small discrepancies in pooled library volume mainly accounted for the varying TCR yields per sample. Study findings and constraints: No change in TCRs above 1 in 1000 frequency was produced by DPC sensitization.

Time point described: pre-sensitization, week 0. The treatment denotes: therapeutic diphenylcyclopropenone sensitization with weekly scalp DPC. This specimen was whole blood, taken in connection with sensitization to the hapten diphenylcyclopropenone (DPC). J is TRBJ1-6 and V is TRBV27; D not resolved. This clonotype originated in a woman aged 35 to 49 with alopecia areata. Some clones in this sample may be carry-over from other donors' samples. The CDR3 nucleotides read TGTGCCAGCAGTATGTCTAAGGGCTCCTATAATTCACCCCTCCACTTT. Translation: CASSMSKGSYNSPLHF.